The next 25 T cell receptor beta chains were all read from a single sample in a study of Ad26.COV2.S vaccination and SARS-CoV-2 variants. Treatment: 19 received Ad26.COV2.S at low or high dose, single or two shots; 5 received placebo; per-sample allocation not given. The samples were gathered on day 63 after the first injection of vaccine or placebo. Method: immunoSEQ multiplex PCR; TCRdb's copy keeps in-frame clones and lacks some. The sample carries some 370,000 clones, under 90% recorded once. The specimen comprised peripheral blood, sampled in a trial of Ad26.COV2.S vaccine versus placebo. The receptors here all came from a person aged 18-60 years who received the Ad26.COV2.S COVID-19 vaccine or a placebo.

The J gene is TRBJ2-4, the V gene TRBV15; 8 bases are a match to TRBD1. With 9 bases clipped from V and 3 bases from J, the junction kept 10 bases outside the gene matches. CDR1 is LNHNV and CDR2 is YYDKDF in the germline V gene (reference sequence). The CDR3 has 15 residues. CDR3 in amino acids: CATERLQGVKNIQYF. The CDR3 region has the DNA TGTGCCACAGAGAGGCTACAGGGGGTCAAAAACATTCAGTACTTC.

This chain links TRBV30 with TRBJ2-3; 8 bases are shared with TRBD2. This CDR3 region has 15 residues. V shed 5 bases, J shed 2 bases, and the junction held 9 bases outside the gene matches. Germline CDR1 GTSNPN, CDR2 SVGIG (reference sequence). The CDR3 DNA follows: TGTGCCTGGGTTCCGACTAGCGAAATCACAGATACGCAGTATTTT. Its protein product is CAWVPTSEITDTQYF.

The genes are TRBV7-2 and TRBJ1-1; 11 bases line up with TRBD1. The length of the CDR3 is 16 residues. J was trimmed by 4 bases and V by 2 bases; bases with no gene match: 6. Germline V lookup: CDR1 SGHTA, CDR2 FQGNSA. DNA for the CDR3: TGTGCCAGCAGCTTACGGACAGGGGGCTTGGGCACTGAAGCTTTCTTT. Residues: CASSLRTGGLGTEAFF.

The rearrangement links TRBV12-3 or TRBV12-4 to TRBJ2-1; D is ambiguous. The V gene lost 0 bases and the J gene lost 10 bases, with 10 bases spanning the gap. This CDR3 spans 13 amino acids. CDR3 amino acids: CASSLASVREQFF. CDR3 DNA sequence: TGTGCCAGCAGTTTAGCGTCGGTCAGAGAGCAGTTCTTC.

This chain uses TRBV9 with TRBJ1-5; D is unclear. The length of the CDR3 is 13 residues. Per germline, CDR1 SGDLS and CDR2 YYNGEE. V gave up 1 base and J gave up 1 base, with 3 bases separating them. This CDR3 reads CASSVRSNQPQHF. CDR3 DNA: TGTGCCAGCAGCGTAAGGAGCAATCAGCCCCAGCATTTT.

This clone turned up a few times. Here the CDR3 reads CASSVQEDRSPLHF. In nucleotides, the CDR3 is TGTGCCAGCAGCGTTCAGGAGGATAGATCACCCCTCCACTTT. The J gene is TRBJ1-6, the V gene TRBV9, with D unresolved. The CDR3 spans 14 residues. The V end was cut by 2 bases, the J end by 10 bases, with 13 bases between. Per germline, CDR1 SGDLS and CDR2 YYNGEE. Full variable domain (remainder filled in from reference TRBV9 and TRBJ1-6): DSGVTQTPKHLITATGQRVTLRCSPRSGDLSVYWYQQSLDQGLQFLIQYYNGEERAKGNILERFSAQQFPDLHSELNLSSLELGDSALYFCASSVQEDRSPLHFGNGTRLTVT.

For the CDR3, the DNA is TGTGCCAGCAGCTGGGGGGGTAATCAGCCCCAGCATTTT. Residues: CASSWGGNQPQHF. The J gene is TRBJ1-5, the V gene TRBV7-8; D may be TRBD1 (5 bases). The V and J ends lost 4 bases and 4 bases respectively, with 8 bases between them. The CDR3 has 13 amino acids. Germline lookup yields CDR1 SGHVS and CDR2 FQNEAQ.

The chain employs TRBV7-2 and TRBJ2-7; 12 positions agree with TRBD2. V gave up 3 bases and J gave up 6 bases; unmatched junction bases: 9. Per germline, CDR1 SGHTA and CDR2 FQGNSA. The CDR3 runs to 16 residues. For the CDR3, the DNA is TGTGCCAGCAGCTTGGTACTAGCGGGGGGACCGGGCGAGCAGTACTTC. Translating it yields CASSLVLAGGPGEQYF.

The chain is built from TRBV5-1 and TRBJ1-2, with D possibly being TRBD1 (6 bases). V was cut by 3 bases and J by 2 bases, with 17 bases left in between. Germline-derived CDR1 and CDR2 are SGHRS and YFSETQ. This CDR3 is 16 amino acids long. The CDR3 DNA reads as TGCGCCAGCAGCTCGTACGGGGGGGCTCAAAACTATGGCTACACCTTC. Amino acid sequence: CASSSYGGAQNYGYTF.

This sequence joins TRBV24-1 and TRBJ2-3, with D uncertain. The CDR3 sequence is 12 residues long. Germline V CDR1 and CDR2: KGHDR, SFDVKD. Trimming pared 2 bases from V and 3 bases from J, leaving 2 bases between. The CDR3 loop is CATSDYTDTQYF. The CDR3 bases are TGTGCCACCAGTGATTATACAGATACGCAGTATTTT.

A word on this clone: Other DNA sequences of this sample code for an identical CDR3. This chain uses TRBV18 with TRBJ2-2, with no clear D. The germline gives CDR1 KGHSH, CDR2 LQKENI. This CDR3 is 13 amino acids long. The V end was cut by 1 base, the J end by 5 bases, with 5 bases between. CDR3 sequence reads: CASSPQGTGELFF. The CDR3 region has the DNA TGTGCCAGCTCACCACAGGGAACCGGGGAGCTGTTTTTT.

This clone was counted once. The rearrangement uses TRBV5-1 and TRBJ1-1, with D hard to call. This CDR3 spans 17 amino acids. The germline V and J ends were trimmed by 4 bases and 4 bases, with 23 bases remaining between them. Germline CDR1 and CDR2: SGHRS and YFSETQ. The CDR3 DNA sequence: TGCGCCAGCAGCCCGAGGTTGGGAATGGGTGGCGGCACTGAAGCTTTCTTT. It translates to CASSPRLGMGGGTEAFF.

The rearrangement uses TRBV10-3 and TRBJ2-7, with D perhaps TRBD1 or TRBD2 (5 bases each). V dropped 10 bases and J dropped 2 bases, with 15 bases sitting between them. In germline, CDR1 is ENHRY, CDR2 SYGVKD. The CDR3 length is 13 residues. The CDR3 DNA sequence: TGTGCCACCCTGCAACAGGAGGCCTACGAGCAGTACTTC. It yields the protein CATLQQEAYEQYF.

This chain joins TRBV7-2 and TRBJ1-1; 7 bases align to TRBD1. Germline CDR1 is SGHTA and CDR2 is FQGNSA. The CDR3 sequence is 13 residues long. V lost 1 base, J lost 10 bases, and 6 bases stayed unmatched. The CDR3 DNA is TGTGCCAGCAGCTTAGGACAGGGTAGGGTAGCTTTCTTT. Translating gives CASSLGQGRVAFF.

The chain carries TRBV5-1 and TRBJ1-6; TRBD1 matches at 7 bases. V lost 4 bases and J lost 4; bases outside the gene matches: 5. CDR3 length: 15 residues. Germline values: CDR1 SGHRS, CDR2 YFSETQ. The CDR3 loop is CASSPETGYNSPLHF. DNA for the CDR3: TGCGCCAGCAGCCCGGAGACAGGGTATAATTCACCCCTCCACTTT.

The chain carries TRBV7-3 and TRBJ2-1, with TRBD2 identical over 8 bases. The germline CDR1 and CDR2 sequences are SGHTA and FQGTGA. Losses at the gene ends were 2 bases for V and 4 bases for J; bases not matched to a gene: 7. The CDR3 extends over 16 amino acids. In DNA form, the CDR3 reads TGTGCCAGCAGCTTACTCGTTGCGGGGGGATACAATGAGCAGTTCTTC. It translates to CASSLLVAGGYNEQFF.

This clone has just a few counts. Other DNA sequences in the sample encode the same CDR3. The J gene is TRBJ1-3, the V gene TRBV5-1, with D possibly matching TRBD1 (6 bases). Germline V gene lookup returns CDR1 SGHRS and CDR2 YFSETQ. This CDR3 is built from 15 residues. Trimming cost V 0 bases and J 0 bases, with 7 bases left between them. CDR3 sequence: CASSLEGVSGNTIYF. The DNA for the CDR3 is TGCGCCAGCAGCTTGGAGGGGGTCTCTGGAAACACCATATATTTT.

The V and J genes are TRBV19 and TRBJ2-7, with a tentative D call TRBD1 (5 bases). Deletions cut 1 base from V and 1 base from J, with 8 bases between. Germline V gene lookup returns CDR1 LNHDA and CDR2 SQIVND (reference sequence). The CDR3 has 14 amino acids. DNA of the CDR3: TGTGCCAGTAGTATAGCAGGGATGTCCTACGAGCAGTACTTC. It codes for CASSIAGMSYEQYF.

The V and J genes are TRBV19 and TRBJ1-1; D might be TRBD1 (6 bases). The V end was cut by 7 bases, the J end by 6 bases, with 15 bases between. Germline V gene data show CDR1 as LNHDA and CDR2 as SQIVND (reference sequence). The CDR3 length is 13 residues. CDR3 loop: CASKTGWRPEAFF. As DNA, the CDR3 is TGTGCCAGTAAAACAGGGTGGAGGCCTGAAGCTTTCTTT.

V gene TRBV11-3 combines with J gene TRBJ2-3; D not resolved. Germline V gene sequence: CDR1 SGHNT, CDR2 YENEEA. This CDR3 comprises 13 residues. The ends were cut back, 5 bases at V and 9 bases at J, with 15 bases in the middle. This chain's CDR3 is CASSRMESPTQYF. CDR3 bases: TGTGCCAGCAGCAGGATGGAGAGCCCAACGCAGTATTTT.

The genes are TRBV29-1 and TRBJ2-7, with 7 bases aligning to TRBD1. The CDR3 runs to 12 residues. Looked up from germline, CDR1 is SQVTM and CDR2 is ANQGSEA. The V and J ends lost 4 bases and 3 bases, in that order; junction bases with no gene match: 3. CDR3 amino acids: CSVGQGGYEQYF. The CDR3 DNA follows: TGCAGCGTTGGACAGGGCGGCTACGAGCAGTACTTC.

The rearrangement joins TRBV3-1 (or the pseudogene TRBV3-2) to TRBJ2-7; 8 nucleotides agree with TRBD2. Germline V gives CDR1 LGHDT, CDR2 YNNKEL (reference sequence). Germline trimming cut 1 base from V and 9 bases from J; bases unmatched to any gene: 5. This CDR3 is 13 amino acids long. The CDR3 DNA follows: TGTGCCAGCAGCCAAGTCGGGGCGGGAGGGCAGTACTTC. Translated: CASSQVGAGGQYF.

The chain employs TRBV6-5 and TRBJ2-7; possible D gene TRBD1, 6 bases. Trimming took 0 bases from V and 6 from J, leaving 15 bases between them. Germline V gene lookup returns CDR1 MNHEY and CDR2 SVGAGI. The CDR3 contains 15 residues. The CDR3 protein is CASSYSAGVIGEQYF. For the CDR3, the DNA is TGTGCCAGCAGTTACTCGGCAGGGGTTATCGGCGAGCAGTACTTC.

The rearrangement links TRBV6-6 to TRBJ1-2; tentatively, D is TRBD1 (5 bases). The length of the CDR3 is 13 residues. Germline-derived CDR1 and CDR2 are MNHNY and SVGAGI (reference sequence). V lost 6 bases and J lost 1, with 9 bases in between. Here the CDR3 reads CASSLGLNYGYTF. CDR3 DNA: TGTGCCAGCAGCCTGGGACTTAACTATGGCTACACCTTC.

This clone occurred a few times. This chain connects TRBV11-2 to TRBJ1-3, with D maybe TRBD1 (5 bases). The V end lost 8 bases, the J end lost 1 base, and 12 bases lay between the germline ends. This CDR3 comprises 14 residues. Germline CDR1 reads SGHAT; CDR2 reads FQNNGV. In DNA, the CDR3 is TGTGCCAGCGGACGACAGTTATCTGGAAACACCATATATTTT. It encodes CASGRQLSGNTIYF.